These 22 T cell receptor beta chains were sequenced from one sample in a study of radiotherapy plus CTLA-4 blockade in lung cancer. Repertoires were generated with immunoSEQ multiplex PCR, while TCRdb's copy carries only in-frame clones and drops some. The profile shows 75,000 or so clones, roughly 78% of them singletons. The sequences come from peripheral blood, collected from a patient treated with radiotherapy plus ipilimumab. Source of these receptors: a human donor with non-small cell lung cancer who had a complete response to radiotherapy plus ipilimumab.

Only a few counts were recorded for this clone. In DNA, the CDR3 is TGTGCCACCAGGCAGTACGAGCAGTACGTC. It is translated as CATRQYEQYV. The chain links TRBV15 to TRBJ2-7; D ambiguous. Per germline, CDR1 LNHNV and CDR2 YYDKDF (reference sequence). The CDR3 runs to 10 residues. The ends were cut back, 6 bases at V and 4 bases at J, with 4 bases in the middle.

This rearrangement joins TRBV30 to TRBJ2-5; D is undetermined. The V end was cut by 2 bases, the J end by 10 bases, with 14 bases between. Germline V gene data show CDR1 as GTSNPN and CDR2 as SVGIG (reference sequence). The CDR3 has 12 amino acids. The CDR3 loop reads CAWSPRWSGQYF. CDR3 DNA sequence: TGTGCCTGGAGTCCGCGTTGGTCAGGCCAGTACTTC.

This clone turned up a few times. The V gene is TRBV11-3, the J gene TRBJ2-7; possible D gene TRBD2, 6 bases. Trimming stripped 4 bases from V and 0 bases from J, with 7 bases between. The CDR3 totals 13 residues. Germline-derived CDR1 and CDR2 are SGHNT and YENEEA. CDR3 sequence reads: CASSSGLSYEQYV. The CDR3 nucleotides are TGTGCCAGCAGCTCGGGACTCTCCTACGAGCAGTACGTC.

This clone was seen a handful of times. The chain couples TRBV12-5 to TRBJ1-2; D not resolved. The CDR3 is 12 residues long. CDR1 and CDR2 from the germline V gene are LGHNT and FRNRAP. V was shortened by 7 bases and J by 0 bases, with 6 bases between the two germline ends. The CDR3 here is CASANSNYGYTF. CDR3 sequence (DNA): TGTGCTAGTGCCAATTCTAACTATGGCTACACCTTC.

The rearrangement joins TRBV5-1 to TRBJ2-2; TRBD1 is a possible D gene (6 bases). The CDR3 runs 15 residues. The V end lost 0 bases, the J end lost 3 bases, and 9 bases lay between the germline ends. The germline V gene encodes CDR1 SGHRS and CDR2 YFSETQ. This CDR3 is CASSLGDIYTGELFF. CDR3 bases: TGCGCCAGCAGCTTGGGGGACATCTACACCGGGGAGCTGTTTTTT.

The chain carries TRBV6-5 and TRBJ1-2; 7 bases align to TRBD1. The J segment lost 1 base and the V segment lost 7 bases, leaving 3 bases of the junction unmatched. CDR1 is MNHEY and CDR2 is SVGAGI in the germline V gene. The length of the CDR3 is 13 residues. The CDR3 DNA reads as TGTGCCAGCACCCGACAGGGTAACTATGGCTACACCTTC. Its translation: CASTRQGNYGYTF.

This chain connects TRBV10-3 to TRBJ2-5; 7 nucleotides agree with TRBD2. The CDR3 contains 14 residues. V shed 8 bases, J shed 7 bases, and the junction held 13 bases outside the gene matches. Per germline, CDR1 ENHRY and CDR2 SYGVKD. CDR3 sequence (DNA): TGTGCCATCGGGCCTAGCGGAGGAGAAGGGACCCAGTACTTC. This gives the protein CAIGPSGGEGTQYF.

This clone was detected only once. This chain joins TRBV11-2 and TRBJ2-2; D gene unclear. V gave up 5 bases and J gave up 8 bases, with 12 bases separating them. This CDR3 is 13 amino acids long. Germline assignment: CDR1 SGHAT and CDR2 FQNNGV. The CDR3 loop is CASSPRLGGELFF. The CDR3 DNA reads as TGTGCCAGCAGCCCCCGCCTAGGAGGGGAGCTGTTTTTT.

This chain uses TRBV30 with TRBJ2-1; 9 bases are shared with TRBD1. This CDR3 has 11 amino acids. Germline loops: CDR1 GTSNPN, CDR2 SVGIG (reference sequence). The trim removed 1 base at V and 16 bases at J, leaving 5 bases unmatched. The CDR3 protein is CAWSGRDRAFF. CDR3 in DNA: TGTGCCTGGAGTGGCCGGGACAGGGCATTCTTC.

The chain is built from TRBV7-9 and TRBJ2-5, with no clear D. CDR3 length: 13 residues. The V gene lost 2 bases and the J gene lost 5 bases, with 9 bases spanning the gap. The V gene's germline CDR1 is SEHNR and CDR2 FQNEAQ (reference sequence). Written as DNA, the CDR3 is TGTGCCAGCAGCTTATCCGGGTCGGAGACCCAGTACTTC. Translated: CASSLSGSETQYF.

The chain combines TRBV29-1 with TRBJ2-5, with TRBD2 identical over 7 bases. Germline CDR1 SQVTM, CDR2 ANQGSEA. This CDR3 is 13 amino acids long. With 3 bases clipped from V and 7 bases from J, the junction kept 8 bases outside the gene matches. The CDR3 region has the DNA TGCAGCGTTGAGGTCGCGGGAGCGGCGACCCAGTACTTC. Protein: CSVEVAGAATQYF.

The chain has TRBV11-2 and TRBJ2-1, with TRBD1 matching 9 bases. This CDR3 has 13 residues. The V segment lost 5 bases and the J segment 10 bases; nucleotides outside the gene matches: 6. Germline CDR1 SGHAT, CDR2 FQNNGV. The CDR3 region is CASSPRQGGEQFF. CDR3 sequence (DNA): TGTGCCAGCAGCCCCCGACAGGGGGGAGAGCAGTTCTTC. The full variable domain, with the rest looked up from reference TRBV11-2 and TRBJ2-1, is EAGVAQSPRYKIIEKRQSVAFWCNPISGHATLYWYQQILGQGPKLLIQFQNNGVVDDSQLPKDRFSAERLKGVDSTLKIQPAKLEDSAVYLCASSPRQGGEQFFGPGTRLTVL.

This sequence joins TRBV4-1 and TRBJ1-2; D is uncertain. The CDR3 length is 14 residues. V gave up 1 base and J gave up 2 bases, with 8 bases separating them. CDR1 MGHRA and CDR2 YSYEKL come from the germline V gene. The CDR3 is CASSQAVGNYGYTF. CDR3 coding DNA: TGCGCCAGCAGCCAAGCGGTGGGGAACTATGGCTACACCTTC.

This chain joins TRBV6-1 and TRBJ2-7, with 8 bases lining up with TRBD1. Germline CDR1 and CDR2: MNHNS and SASEGT. The CDR3 consists of 15 residues. The V gene end was trimmed by 6 bases and the J gene end by 6 bases; junction bases not matched to a gene: 13. CDR3 nucleotide sequence: TGTGCCAGCAGGAATCGTCCTCGACAGGGGACCGAGCAGTACGTC. This codes for CASRNRPRQGTEQYV.

The chain has TRBV19 and TRBJ1-5; 7 nucleotides line up with TRBD1. The CDR3 totals 19 residues. Germline V gene sequence: CDR1 LNHDA, CDR2 SQIVND (reference sequence). The V and J ends lost 7 bases and 0 bases, in that order; junction bases with no gene match: 18. This chain's CDR3 is CASTMTGMEGFNSNQPQHF. The CDR3, as DNA: TGTGCCAGTACCATGACAGGGATGGAGGGGTTTAATAGCAATCAGCCCCAGCATTTT.

The rearrangement joins TRBV27 to TRBJ1-5, with TRBD1 matching over 10 bases. There are 15 residues in the CDR3. In germline, CDR1 is MNHEY, CDR2 SMNVEV (reference sequence). The V gene end was trimmed by 5 bases and the J gene end by 7 bases; junction bases not matched to a gene: 8. The CDR3 spells CASSTGQGTVQPQHF. CDR3 bases: TGTGCCAGCAGTACGGGACAGGGGACGGTACAGCCCCAGCATTTT.

The CDR3 loop reads CASSPEEIGYTF. DNA for the CDR3: TGTGCCAGCTCACCAGAGGAAATCGGCTACACCTTC. The V call is TRBV18, the J call TRBJ1-2; D is uncertain. Trimming cost V 2 bases and J 8 bases, with 9 bases left between them. Germline V gives CDR1 KGHSH, CDR2 LQKENI. The CDR3 runs 12 residues.

V and J are TRBV28 and TRBJ1-1; 7 bases agree with TRBD1. This CDR3 spans 14 amino acids. Per germline, CDR1 MDHEN and CDR2 SYDVKM. V trimming: 6 bases; J trimming: 2 bases; junction bases outside the gene matches: 6. CDR3 DNA sequence: TGTGCCAGCAGCCGAGGGGACAGAAACACTGAAGCTTTCTTT. Translating it yields CASSRGDRNTEAFF.

V and J are TRBV9 and TRBJ2-1; D is tentatively TRBD1 or TRBD2 (6 bases each). The ends were cut back, 4 bases at V and 2 bases at J, with 10 bases in the middle. Germline V gene data show CDR1 as SGDLS and CDR2 as YYNGEE. The CDR3 covers 14 residues. The CDR3 DNA follows: TGTGCCAGCAGCCGCGGGACAACCTACAATGAGCAGTTCTTC. Amino acids: CASSRGTTYNEQFF.

This clone has more than one count but fewer than ten. The chain links TRBV19 to TRBJ2-3; TRBD1 matches at 9 bases. This CDR3 has 15 amino acids. CDR1 LNHDA and CDR2 SQIVND come from the germline V gene (reference sequence). V dropped 4 bases and J dropped 2; count of bases not matched to a gene: 4. CDR3 in amino acids: CASSRQGGFTDTQYF. The CDR3 DNA follows: TGTGCCAGTAGTAGACAGGGGGGGTTCACAGATACGCAGTATTTT.

The rearrangement uses TRBV10-3 and TRBJ1-4; 11 bases align to TRBD1. With V trimmed by 6 bases and J by 7 bases, 7 bases remained unmatched. The CDR3 length is 15 residues. Germline V gene data show CDR1 as ENHRY and CDR2 as SYGVKD. The CDR3 DNA reads TGTGCCATCAGGGAAACCGGGACAGGGGGTGAAAAACTGTTTTTT. Its translation is CAIRETGTGGEKLFF.

V is TRBV28 and J is TRBJ1-2, with a tentative D call TRBD1 (6 bases). In germline, CDR1 is MDHEN, CDR2 SYDVKM. V was shortened by 2 bases and J by 3 bases, with 7 bases between the two germline ends. The length of the CDR3 is 13 residues. The CDR3 nucleotides are TGTGCCAGCAGTTTACAGGGGTACTATGGCTACACCTTC. Encoded protein: CASSLQGYYGYTF.